The T cell receptor beta chain under discussion was sequenced for a study of blood T cell repertoires in COVID-19. TCRdb's table, derived via immunoSEQ multiplex PCR, lists solely in-frame clones and lacks some. The sample carries around 250,000 clones, roughly 85% recorded once. The receptor's source is a man aged 55 to 70 who had recovered from COVID-19. The sequenced sample was peripheral blood.

The CDR3 region is CASSLEGYTDTQYF. Here the CDR3 DNA reads TGCGCCAGCAGCTTGGAGGGGTACACAGATACGCAGTATTTT. This rearrangement joins TRBV5-1 to TRBJ2-3, with a weak D call TRBD1 (5 bases). Trimming left V 0 bases short and J 2 bases short, with 7 bases between. In germline, CDR1 is SGHRS, CDR2 YFSETQ. The CDR3 is made up of 14 amino acids. Together with reference TRBV5-1 and TRBJ2-3, the CDR3 gives the full variable domain: KAGVTQTPRYLIKTRGQQVTLSCSPISGHRSVSWYQQTPGQGLQFLFEYFSETQRNKGNFPGRFSGRQFSNSRSEMNVSTLELGDSALYLCASSLEGYTDTQYFGPGTRLTVL.